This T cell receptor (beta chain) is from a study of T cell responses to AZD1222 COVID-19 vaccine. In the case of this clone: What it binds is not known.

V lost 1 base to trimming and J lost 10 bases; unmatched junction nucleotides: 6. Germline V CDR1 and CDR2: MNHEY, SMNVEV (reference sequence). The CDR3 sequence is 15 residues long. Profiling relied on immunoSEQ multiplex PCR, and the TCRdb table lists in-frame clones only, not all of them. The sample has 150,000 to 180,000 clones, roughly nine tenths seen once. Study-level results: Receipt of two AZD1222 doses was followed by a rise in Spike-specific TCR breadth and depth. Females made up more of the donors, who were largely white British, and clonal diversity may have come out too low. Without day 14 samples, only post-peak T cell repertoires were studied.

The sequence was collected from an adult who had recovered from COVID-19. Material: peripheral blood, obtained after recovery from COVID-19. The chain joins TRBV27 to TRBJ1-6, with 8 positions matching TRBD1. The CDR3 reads CASSLFGTGESPLHF. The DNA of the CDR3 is TGTGCCAGCAGTTTATTCGGGACAGGAGAGTCACCCCTCCACTTT.